The rows below give T cell receptor beta chains drawn from one sample of a study of shared clonotypes between healthy human individuals. Only in-frame clones appear in the TCRdb table, and some are missing; sequencing was by immunoSEQ multiplex PCR. The sample lists 2 million to 2.5 million clones; 85% to 95% were seen once. Sequenced: naive CD4+ T cells sorted from blood. These receptors came from a man aged 18 to 35 in good health. Both conserved end residues are part of each CDR3. Fields, in order: clone size, V gene, J gene, D gene, CDR3 DNA, CDR3 protein. A D gene is named only where the DNA matches it firmly. The listing skips clone size in some rows; elsewhere it reads once, few, many or a size class.

>.|TRBV29-1|TRBJ1-2|TRBD1
TGCAGCGACGGGGACAGCTTAAATGGCTACACCTTC
CSDGDSLNGYTF
>.|TRBV5-4|TRBJ2-5|.
TGTGCCAGCAGCCCGCAGGGTGGGGAGACCCAGTACTTC
CASSPQGGETQYF
>.|TRBV28|TRBJ2-3|.
TGTGCCAGCAGTTCCCAAGTCGGGTTCGATACGCAGTATTTT
CASSSQVGFDTQYF
>.|TRBV29-1|TRBJ1-2|.
TGCAGCGTTGCGGCAGGGGTCATCTATGGCTACACCTTC
CSVAAGVIYGYTF
>.|TRBV29-1|TRBJ2-7|TRBD1
TGCAGCGTTTCCGGGACAGCCACCTACGAGCAGTACTTC
CSVSGTATYEQYF
>.|TRBV29-1|TRBJ2-5|.
TGCAGCGTCCAAGTCAGGGGCCTAATAAAAGAGACCCAGTACTTC
CSVQVRGLIKETQYF
>.|TRBV6-5|TRBJ2-7|TRBD1
TGTGCCAGCAGTGCCCAGACAGGGGGCTTGAACGAGCAGTACTTC
CASSAQTGGLNEQYF
>.|TRBV28|TRBJ1-2|.
TGTGCCAGCAGCCGCGACAGTTTAGATGGCTACACCTTC
CASSRDSLDGYTF
>.|TRBV20-1|TRBJ2-5|.
TGCAGTGCTTCCGGTGAGACCCAGTACTTC
CSASGETQYF
>.|TRBV7-9|TRBJ2-1|.
TGTGCCAGCAGCCTAGCCCCCGGGATCCAAATGAGCATTGAGCAGTTCTTC
CASSLAPGIQMSIEQFF
>once|TRBV2|TRBJ2-4|.
TGTGCCAGCTCGAAGGGGGAGGCCAACATTCAGTACTTC
CASSKGEANIQYF
>once|TRBV30|TRBJ2-2|.
TGTGCCTGGAGTGGGGGCTTGGGGAAAAACACCGGGGAGCTGTTTTTT
CAWSGGLGKNTGELFF
>.|TRBV2|TRBJ2-3|TRBD2
TGTGCCAGCAGTGAACTAGCGGGGGGGCCCAATACGCAGTATTTT
CASSELAGGPNTQYF
>.|TRBV7-9|TRBJ2-1|.
TGTGCCAGCAGCTTAGAAGGCATTAAGGGCCGCCATGAGCAGTTCTTC
CASSLEGIKGRHEQFF
>.|TRBV29-1|TRBJ1-2|TRBD1
TGCAGCGTTGAACATGGGACAGGTTGGGATTATGGCTACACCTTC
CSVEHGTGWDYGYTF
>.|TRBV5-1|TRBJ2-7|.
TGCGCCAGCAGCTATACAGACCCGCGGTACGAGCAGTACTTC
CASSYTDPRYEQYF
>.|TRBV5-1|TRBJ1-1|.
TGCGCCAGCAGCCCGATAGTGAACACTGAAGCTTTCTTT
CASSPIVNTEAFF
>few|TRBV27|TRBJ1-6|.
TGTGCCAGTAAGGTGGGCGGCTCTTTTTCACCCCTCCACTTT
CASKVGGSFSPLHF
>.|TRBV6-1|TRBJ1-5|TRBD1
TGTGCCAGCAGTCGGGACAGTAATAGCAATCAGCCCCAGCATTTT
CASSRDSNSNQPQHF
>few|TRBV11-1|TRBJ2-7|TRBD1
TGTGCCAGCGAGGGACAGACCTACGAGCAGTACTTC
CASEGQTYEQYF
>.|TRBV29-1|TRBJ2-7|TRBD2
TGCAGCGTAGATCACCCCGGGACTAGCGGGGCCTACGAGCAGTACTTC
CSVDHPGTSGAYEQYF
>.|TRBV5-6|TRBJ2-2|TRBD1
TGTGCCAGCAGCGTTAGGGGGCCTTACACCGGGGAGCTGTTTTTT
CASSVRGPYTGELFF
>once|TRBV10-1|TRBJ2-2|.
TGCGCCAGCAGTGAGAATTTAGGAGGGGAGCTGTTTTTT
CASSENLGGELFF
>.|TRBV18|TRBJ1-1|.
TGTGCCAGCTCACCAGAGGGGATCAACACTGAAGCTTTCTTT
CASSPEGINTEAFF
>.|TRBV5-1|TRBJ1-4|TRBD1
TGCGCCAGCAGCTTCGGGACAGACCAAGGGTTAGGGGAAAAACTGTTTTTT
CASSFGTDQGLGEKLFF
>once|TRBV7-8|TRBJ2-3|.
TGTGCCAGCAGCTTAGTCAGGGGGGGAGATACGCAGTATTTT
CASSLVRGGDTQYF
>.|TRBV7-6|TRBJ2-1|.
TGTGCCAGCAGCTTGGCGGTCAATGAGCAGTTCTTC
CASSLAVNEQFF
>.|TRBV2|TRBJ1-1|TRBD1
TGTGCCAGCACCACGACAGGGTTGAACACTGAAGCTTTCTTT
CASTTTGLNTEAFF
>.|TRBV6-1|TRBJ1-2|.
TGTGCCAGCAGTGAAAGCCGGGCAGGGGCAGGGTATGGCTACACCTTC
CASSESRAGAGYGYTF
>.|TRBV5-6|TRBJ2-5|TRBD1
TGTGCCAGCAGCCAGACAGGGGGCATAGAGACCCAGTACTTC
CASSQTGGIETQYF
>.|TRBV5-1|TRBJ2-1|.
TGCGCCAGCAGCTCACTCGGGACCCGAGGGAACAATGAGCAGTTCTTC
CASSSLGTRGNNEQFF
>.|TRBV6-5|TRBJ2-4|TRBD1
TGTGCCAGCAGTTACGGGCAGGGGGTAGCCAAAAACATTCAGTACTTC
CASSYGQGVAKNIQYF
>.|TRBV4-1|TRBJ2-3|.
TGCGCCAGCAGCCGAGGTGGGATGAGTTCAGGAGATACGCAGTATTTT
CASSRGGMSSGDTQYF
>.|TRBV27|TRBJ2-7|.
TGTGCCAGCAGTTTATCGATCGGGGGCAGCTACGAGCAGTACTTC
CASSLSIGGSYEQYF
>.|TRBV29-1|TRBJ2-3|TRBD1
TGCAGCGTGGGACAGGTATTGGCAGATACGCAGTATTTT
CSVGQVLADTQYF
>.|TRBV7-2|TRBJ2-3|.
TGTGCCAGCAGATGGGGGGGGGCGAATACGCAGTATTTT
CASRWGGANTQYF
>.|TRBV27|TRBJ2-1|.
TGTGCCAGCAGGAGAGGGGGAGTCAATGAGCAGTTCTTC
CASRRGGVNEQFF
>.|TRBV9|TRBJ1-4|.
TGTGCCAGCAGCGTATCGACAGACTATAATGAAAAACTGTTTTTT
CASSVSTDYNEKLFF
>once|TRBV30|TRBJ1-1|.
TGTGCCTGGAGGAGGGGGGCTGAAGCTTTCTTT
CAWRRGAEAFF
>.|TRBV9|TRBJ2-3|.
TGTGCCAGCAGCCCCCGAGCGGGGACAAGCACAGATACGCAGTATTTT
CASSPRAGTSTDTQYF
>.|TRBV2|TRBJ2-1|TRBD2
TGTGCCAGCAGCTCTAGCGGACCTGTCAATGAGCAGTTCTTC
CASSSSGPVNEQFF
>.|TRBV2|TRBJ1-2|TRBD1
TGTGCCAGCCCGGGTTCGATCCAGGGGGATGGCTACACCTTC
CASPGSIQGDGYTF
>once|TRBV5-4|TRBJ2-5|TRBD2
TGTGCCAGCAGCCTTGGACTAGCGGGGACAGTGAAAGAGACCCAGTACTTC
CASSLGLAGTVKETQYF
>.|TRBV9|TRBJ1-3|TRBD1
TGTGCCAGCAGCGTAGCCTCGGGACAGGGGGGAGACACCATATATTTT
CASSVASGQGGDTIYF
>.|TRBV6-5|TRBJ2-7|.
TGTGCCAGCAGTTACACTAGGGCAAGCTCCTACGAGCAGTACTTC
CASSYTRASSYEQYF
>once|TRBV10-3|TRBJ2-7|TRBD1
TGTGCCATCAGTGAGGGGACAGCCCGGCAGTACTTC
CAISEGTARQYF
>once|TRBV5-1|TRBJ2-5|.
TGCGCCAGCAGCTTGGTGGTGACAGCGTTACCGGGTGAGACCCAGTACTTC
CASSLVVTALPGETQYF
>once|TRBV2|TRBJ1-2|.
TGTGCCAGCAGTGACGGCAGGGACTATGGCTACACCTTC
CASSDGRDYGYTF
>.|TRBV5-1|TRBJ1-1|.
TGCGCCAGCAGCGACCCCAGGATCGACACTGAAGCTTTCTTT
CASSDPRIDTEAFF